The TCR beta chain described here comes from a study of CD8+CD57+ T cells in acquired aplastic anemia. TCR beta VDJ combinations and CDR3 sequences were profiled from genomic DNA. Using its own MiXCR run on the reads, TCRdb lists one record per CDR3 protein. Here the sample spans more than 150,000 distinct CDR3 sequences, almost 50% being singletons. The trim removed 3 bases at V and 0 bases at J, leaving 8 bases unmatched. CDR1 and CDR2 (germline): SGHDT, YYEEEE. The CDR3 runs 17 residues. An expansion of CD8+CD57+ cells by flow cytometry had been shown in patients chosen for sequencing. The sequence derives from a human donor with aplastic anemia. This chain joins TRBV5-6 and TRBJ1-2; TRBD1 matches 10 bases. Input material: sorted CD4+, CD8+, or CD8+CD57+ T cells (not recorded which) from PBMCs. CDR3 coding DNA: TGTGCCAGCAGCTCGGTCGGGACAGGGGCTACTAACTATGGCTACACCTTC. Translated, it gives CASSSVGTGATNYGYTF.